This TCR beta chain originates from a study of blood T cell repertoires in COVID-19. About the research overall: PBMCs, B-cell-depleted T cells, or T cells were the source of the cDNA or gDNA that made up the material.

Sequenced by immunoSEQ multiplex PCR; TCRdb stores in-frame clones only, minus some. This repertoire shows 300,000 to 400,000 clones, about 92% found once; its top ten account for 2% to 3%. Across 20 to 25 US areas, participants ranged in age from about 18 to 90 years. Either two negative PCRs, clearance, or symptom resolution qualified Cohort 3 donors as recovered. V shed 4 bases, J shed 7 bases, and the junction held 10 bases outside the gene matches. This CDR3 region has 15 residues. In germline, CDR1 is WSHSY, CDR2 SAAADI. This TCR was sampled from a man between 60 and 75 years old who had recovered from COVID-19. This chain uses TRBV10-2 with TRBJ2-1; 7 positions agree with TRBD2. Sequenced input: PBMCs or T cells enriched from blood (not recorded which). CDR3 coding DNA: TGCGCCAGCAGTGGTCTGGCGGGGGTTAGGAATGAGCAGTTCTTC. Its translation is CASSGLAGVRNEQFF.